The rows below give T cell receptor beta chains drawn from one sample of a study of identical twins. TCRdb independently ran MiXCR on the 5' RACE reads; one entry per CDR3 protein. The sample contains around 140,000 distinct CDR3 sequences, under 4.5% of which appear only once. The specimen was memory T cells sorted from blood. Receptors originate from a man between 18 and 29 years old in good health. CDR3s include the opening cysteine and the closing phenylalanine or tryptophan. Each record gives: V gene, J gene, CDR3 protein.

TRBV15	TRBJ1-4	CATSPRTANEKLFF
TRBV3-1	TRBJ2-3	CASSPSGQGATDTQYF
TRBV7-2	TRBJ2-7	CASSLAGSGRVSYEQYF
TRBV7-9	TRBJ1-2	CASSLDRGSYTF
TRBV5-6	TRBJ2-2	CASSPQSGTNTGELFF
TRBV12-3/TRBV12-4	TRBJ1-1	CASSFTEVTEAFF
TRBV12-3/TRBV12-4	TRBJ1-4	CASSPTPDRDSEKLFF
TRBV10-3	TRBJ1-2	CAAGQARFTF
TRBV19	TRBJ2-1	CASSRQGYNEQFF
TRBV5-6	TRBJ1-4	CASSIQGSREKLFF
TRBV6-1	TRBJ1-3	CASTGRVPGNTIYF
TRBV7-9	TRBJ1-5	CASSLGTGLANQPQHF
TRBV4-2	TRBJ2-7	CASSQDYGYEQYF
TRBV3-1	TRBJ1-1	CASSPTGSNTEAFF
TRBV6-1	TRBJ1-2	CASTLSGADGYTF
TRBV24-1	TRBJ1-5	CATAGTGDYQPQHF
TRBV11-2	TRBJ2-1	CASTLAGGPYNEQFF
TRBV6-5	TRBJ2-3	CASSLQGRETDTQYF
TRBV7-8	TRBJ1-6	CASSLDRTGASSYNSPLHF
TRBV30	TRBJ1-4	CAWKESWDEKLFF
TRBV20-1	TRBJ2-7	CSGAEDPATHEQYF
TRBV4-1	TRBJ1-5	CASPPPWYQPQHF
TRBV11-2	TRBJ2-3	CASSPLPFTDTQYF
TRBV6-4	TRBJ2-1	CASSDGLATYNEQFF
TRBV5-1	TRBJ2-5	CASSPTGYGTHQETQYF
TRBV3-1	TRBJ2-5	CASSQGGPRAGTQYF
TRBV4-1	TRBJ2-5	CASSKGRPETQYF
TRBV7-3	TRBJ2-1	CASSQTTANNEQFF
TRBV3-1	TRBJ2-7	CASSQLPYHEQYF
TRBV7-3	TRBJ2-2	CASSRKGAGFGELFF
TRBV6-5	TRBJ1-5	CASSSLTQLDQPQHF
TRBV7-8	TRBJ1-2	CASSHADRENYGYTF
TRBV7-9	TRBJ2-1	CASSLPGDNEQFF
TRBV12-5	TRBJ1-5	CASGPGQGVRQPQHF
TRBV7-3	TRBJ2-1	CASSSRTGLSDEQFF
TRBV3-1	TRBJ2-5	CASSQTGALETQYF
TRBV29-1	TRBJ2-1	CSGGLAGGPNEQFF
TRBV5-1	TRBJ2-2	CASSPYSGTNTGELFF
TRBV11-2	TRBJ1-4	CASSLGGEKLFF
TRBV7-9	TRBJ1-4	CASSSGRKGGEKLFF
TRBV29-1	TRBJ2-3	CSVGGRMDTQYF
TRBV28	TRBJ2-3	CASSFPGLTSGRDTQYF
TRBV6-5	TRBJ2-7	CASSYAGFGEQYF
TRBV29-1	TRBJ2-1	CSVGRTRLAGMFPYNEQFF
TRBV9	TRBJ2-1	CASSVGQRGYNEQFF
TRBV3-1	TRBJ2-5	CASSQEGRRETQYF
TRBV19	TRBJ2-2	CASSPTDNTGELFF
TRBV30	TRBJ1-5	CAWSVRGGRRNQPQHF
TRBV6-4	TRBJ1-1	CASSVGMRTEAFF
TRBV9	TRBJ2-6	CASSVAPFGANVLTF
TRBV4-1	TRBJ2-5	CASSTLGLYQETQYF
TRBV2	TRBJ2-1	CASRARDSVIGNEQFF
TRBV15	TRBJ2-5	CATSRDGREGETQYF
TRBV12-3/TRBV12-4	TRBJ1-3	CASSYRQVWNTIYF
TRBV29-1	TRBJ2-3	CSVSVGGQGTDTQYF
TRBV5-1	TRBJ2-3	CASSDHGTGSDTQYF
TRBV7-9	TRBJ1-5	CASSSYSDQPQHF
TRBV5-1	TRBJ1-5	CASSLEQGQPQHF
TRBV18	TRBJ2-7	CASSRFSGRDSYEQYF